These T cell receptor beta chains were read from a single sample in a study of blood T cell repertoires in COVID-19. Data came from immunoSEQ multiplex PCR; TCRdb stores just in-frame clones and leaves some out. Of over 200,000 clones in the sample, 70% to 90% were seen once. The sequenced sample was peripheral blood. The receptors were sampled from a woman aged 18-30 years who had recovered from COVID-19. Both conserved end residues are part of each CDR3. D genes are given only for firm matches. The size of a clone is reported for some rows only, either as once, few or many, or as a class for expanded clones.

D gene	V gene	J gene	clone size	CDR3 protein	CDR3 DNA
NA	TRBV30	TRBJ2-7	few	CAWSPFFVGSTYEQYF	TGTGCCTGGAGTCCTTTTTTTGTCGGGAGCACCTACGAGCAGTACTTC
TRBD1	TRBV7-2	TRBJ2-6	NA	CASTQGQGTVLTF	TGTGCCAGCACTCAGGGACAGGGGACAGTCCTGACTTTC
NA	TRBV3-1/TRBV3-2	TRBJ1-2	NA	CASSQDLRGPSKSGYTF	TGTGCCAGCAGCCAAGATCTGCGGGGGCCTTCAAAAAGTGGCTACACCTTC
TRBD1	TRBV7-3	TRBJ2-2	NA	CASSYRGTGFSGELFF	TGTGCCAGCAGCTACCGCGGGACAGGGTTTTCGGGGGAGCTGTTTTTT
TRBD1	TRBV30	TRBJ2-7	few	CAWRGDGQGTYEQYF	TGTGCCTGGAGGGGGGACGGACAGGGGACCTACGAGCAGTACTTC
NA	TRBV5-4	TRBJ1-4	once	CASSGRGSEKLFF	TGTGCCAGCAGCGGCAGGGGAAGTGAAAAACTGTTTTTT
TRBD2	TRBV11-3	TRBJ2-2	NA	CASSPELGPGGTGELFF	TGTGCCAGCAGCCCAGAATTGGGTCCGGGAGGCACCGGGGAGCTGTTTTTT
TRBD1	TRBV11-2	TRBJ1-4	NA	CASSFGQGSYEKLFF	TGTGCCAGCAGCTTCGGACAGGGGTCCTATGAAAAACTGTTTTTT
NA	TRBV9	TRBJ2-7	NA	CASSASAGDEQYF	TGTGCCAGCAGCGCTTCGGCCGGAGACGAGCAGTACTTC
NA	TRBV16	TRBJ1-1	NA	CASSHESWNTEAFF	TGTGCCAGCAGTCATGAGTCCTGGAACACTGAAGCTTTCTTT
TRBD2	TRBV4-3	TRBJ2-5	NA	CASSQDLASGRETQYF	TGCGCCAGCAGCCAAGATCTGGCTAGCGGGAGAGAGACCCAGTACTTC
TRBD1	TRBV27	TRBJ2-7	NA	CASSLIRDRGRGEQYF	TGTGCCAGCAGTTTAATTCGGGACAGGGGGCGCGGGGAGCAGTACTTC
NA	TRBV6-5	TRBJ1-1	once	CASSYGGGGKTEAFF	TGTGCCAGCAGTTACGGGGGCGGGGGCAAAACTGAAGCTTTCTTT
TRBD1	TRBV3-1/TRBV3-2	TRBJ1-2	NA	CASRPTGGLYGYTF	TGTGCCAGCAGGCCGACAGGGGGCCTCTATGGCTACACCTTC